These 29 T cell receptor beta chains share one sample of origin, sequenced in a study of blood T cell repertoires in COVID-19. Repertoires were generated with immunoSEQ multiplex PCR, while TCRdb's copy carries only in-frame clones and drops some. The sample has 230,000 or so clones, approximately 83% seen once. The sample consisted of peripheral blood. The source is a man aged 50 to 60 with active or convalescent COVID-19.

V and J are TRBV5-8 and TRBJ2-7, with TRBD1 identical over 8 bases. V lost 2 bases to trimming and J lost 4 bases; unmatched junction nucleotides: 8. The CDR3 has 15 residues. In germline, CDR1 is SGHTS, CDR2 YDEGEE. This chain's CDR3 is CASSLGQGNIYEQYF. In DNA, the CDR3 is TGTGCCAGCAGCTTAGGACAGGGTAATATATACGAGCAGTACTTC.

This clone was detected only a few times. The gene calls are TRBV5-1 and TRBJ1-2; TRBD1 matches at 7 bases. This CDR3 is 14 amino acids long. The germline V gene has CDR1 SGHRS and CDR2 YFSETQ. V gave up 5 bases and J gave up 4 bases; unmatched junction bases: 8. CDR3 bases: TGCGCCAGCAGATCGACTGGACAGGCCTATGGCTACACCTTC. Translating it yields CASRSTGQAYGYTF. The variable domain in full, completed from reference TRBV5-1 and TRBJ1-2, reads KAGVTQTPRYLIKTRGQQVTLSCSPISGHRSVSWYQQTPGQGLQFLFEYFSETQRNKGNFPGRFSGRQFSNSRSEMNVSTLELGDSALYLCASRSTGQAYGYTFGSGTRLTVV.

This chain joins TRBV30 and TRBJ1-3, with D uncertain. The CDR3 extends over 15 amino acids. From germline, CDR1 is GTSNPN and CDR2 SVGIG (reference sequence). Trimming pared 2 bases from V and 0 bases from J, leaving 11 bases between. CDR3: CAWSPSFSSGNTIYF. The CDR3 nucleotides are TGTGCCTGGAGTCCTTCTTTCAGCTCTGGAAACACCATATATTTT.

This sequence joins TRBV28 and TRBJ1-6; D is unresolved. Per germline, CDR1 MDHEN and CDR2 SYDVKM. The CDR3 has 15 amino acids. V was cut by 2 bases and J by 7 bases, with 12 bases left in between. CDR3 in amino acids: CASSLRDRNNSPLHF. CDR3 DNA: TGTGCCAGCAGTTTACGGGATAGGAACAATTCACCCCTCCACTTT. Using reference TRBV28 and TRBJ1-6 for the parts outside the CDR3, the full variable domain is DVKVTQSSRYLVKRTGEKVFLECVQDMDHENMFWYRQDPGLGLRLIYFSYDVKMKEKGDIPEGYSVSREKKERFSLILESASTNQTSMYLCASSLRDRNNSPLHFGNGTRLTVT.

This chain uses TRBV25-1 with TRBJ1-1, with D perhaps TRBD1 (6 bases). The CDR3 runs 13 residues. Germline V lookup: CDR1 MGHDK, CDR2 SYGVNS. Between the trimmed V and J ends, which lost 2 bases and 4 bases, there was a span of 8 bases. The CDR3 loop reads CASSEIGGTEAFF. The DNA for the CDR3 is TGTGCCAGCAGTGAAATAGGGGGCACTGAAGCTTTCTTT.

The rearrangement links TRBV7-9 to TRBJ1-1; no clear D gene. The CDR3 is made up of 13 amino acids. CDR1 is SEHNR, CDR2 FQNEAQ, per germline (reference sequence). The V end lost 6 bases, the J end lost 7 bases, and 15 bases lay between the germline ends. CDR3 nucleotides: TGTGCCAGCAGGAAAGGAGTCAACCGTGAAGCTTTCTTT. Translated: CASRKGVNREAFF.

The chain joins TRBV19 to TRBJ2-6, with 8 bases fitting TRBD2. The CDR3 runs to 17 residues. Germline loops: CDR1 LNHDA, CDR2 SQIVND (reference sequence). V shed 5 bases, J shed 0 bases, and the junction held 6 bases outside the gene matches. The CDR3 protein is CASSQFRGGSGANVLTF. CDR3 in DNA: TGTGCCAGTAGTCAATTCCGGGGGGGCTCTGGGGCCAACGTCCTGACTTTC.

The rearrangement uses TRBV30 and TRBJ1-4, with 7 bases lining up with TRBD1. This CDR3 region has 15 residues. V lost 0 bases and J lost 5; bases outside the gene matches: 6. Germline lookup yields CDR1 GTSNPN and CDR2 SVGIG (reference sequence). The CDR3 DNA reads TGTGCCTGGAGTGTGGGGACAGTTCCGAATGAAAAACTGTTTTTT. It encodes CAWSVGTVPNEKLFF.

The DNA of the CDR3 is TGTGCCAGCAGTTTATTCGGGGCCGGGGAGCTGTTTTTT. Translating gives CASSLFGAGELFF. This chain links TRBV28 with TRBJ2-2; maybe TRBD2 (5 bases). Trimming took 1 base from V and 6 from J, leaving 6 bases between them. Germline CDR1 reads MDHEN; CDR2 reads SYDVKM. The CDR3 is made up of 13 amino acids.

J is TRBJ1-1 and V is TRBV7-2, with D hard to call. Germline CDR1 reads SGHTA; CDR2 reads FQGNSA. Trimming removed 1 base at V and 4 bases at J, with 13 bases between. This CDR3 spans 15 amino acids. This CDR3 is CASSLGGLRGTEAFF. The CDR3 DNA is TGTGCCAGCAGCTTAGGTGGTCTTCGGGGCACTGAAGCTTTCTTT.

This clone was seen once. This chain connects TRBV6-5 to TRBJ2-3; the match to TRBD2 covers 14 bases. The V gene's germline CDR1 is MNHEY and CDR2 SVGAGI. The junction had 5 bases not matched to a gene; V was cut back by 5 bases and J by 7 bases. This CDR3 spans 15 amino acids. The CDR3 sequence is CASSPTSGGANTQYF. The CDR3 DNA sequence: TGTGCCAGCAGTCCGACTAGCGGGGGGGCAAATACGCAGTATTTT.

The chain recombines TRBV6-2 or TRBV6-3 with TRBJ2-3; possibly TRBD2 for D (6 bases). The germline V gene has CDR1 MNHEY and CDR2 SVGEGT. This CDR3 is built from 16 residues. The V gene lost 2 bases and the J gene lost 1 base, with 13 bases spanning the gap. CDR3 sequence: CASSYGGGVGTDTQYF. Written as DNA, the CDR3 is TGTGCCAGCAGTTACGGTGGCGGGGTTGGCACAGATACGCAGTATTTT.

The chain couples TRBV5-1 to TRBJ2-7; D unresolved. V lost 0 bases to trimming and J lost 3 bases, with 7 bases between them. Germline CDR1 and CDR2: SGHRS and YFSETQ. CDR3 length equals 13 residues. The CDR3 loop is CASSLGTGYEQYF. The DNA of the CDR3 is TGCGCCAGCAGCTTGGGCACCGGCTACGAGCAGTACTTC.

This clone was counted between two and nine times. The V call is TRBV9, the J call TRBJ1-1, with D tentatively TRBD1 (5 bases). Trimming removed 0 bases at V and 0 bases at J, with 21 bases between. The length of the CDR3 is 19 residues. CDR1 SGDLS and CDR2 YYNGEE come from the germline V gene. The CDR3 loop is CASSVATPVPGIMNTEAFF. In DNA, the CDR3 is TGTGCCAGCAGCGTAGCTACACCGGTGCCAGGGATAATGAACACTGAAGCTTTCTTT.

The CDR3 protein is CASSREFYEQYF. CDR3 DNA sequence: TGCGCCAGCAGCCGCGAATTCTACGAGCAGTACTTC. The V gene is TRBV5-1, the J gene TRBJ2-7; D unresolved. V shed 4 bases and J shed 3 bases, with 8 bases lying between them. The germline gives CDR1 SGHRS, CDR2 YFSETQ. This CDR3 comprises 12 residues.

The V call is TRBV7-2, the J call TRBJ2-7; D uncertain. The CDR3 loop spans 14 amino acids. The V gene's germline CDR1 is SGHTA and CDR2 FQGNSA. The ends were cut back, 1 base at V and 0 bases at J, with 7 bases in the middle. CDR3 loop: CASSLGRSSYEQYF. CDR3 DNA: TGTGCCAGCAGCTTAGGGCGGAGCTCCTACGAGCAGTACTTC.

The chain couples TRBV10-3 to TRBJ1-2; 7 bases match TRBD1. CDR3 length: 15 amino acids. CDR1 and CDR2 from the germline V gene are ENHRY and SYGVKD. V lost 0 bases to trimming and J lost 5 bases; unmatched junction nucleotides: 6. DNA of the CDR3: TGTGCCATCAGTGAGTCGACAGGGAACAGATATGGCTACACCTTC. It translates to CAISESTGNRYGYTF.

The genes are TRBV11-1 and TRBJ1-2; D ambiguous. Trimming cost V 4 bases and J 1 base, with 10 bases left between them. The CDR3 is 14 residues long. In germline, CDR1 is SGHAT, CDR2 FQDESV (reference sequence). Written as DNA, the CDR3 is TGTGCCAGCAGCTCCTCCTCCTTTAACTATGGCTACACCTTC. Translating gives CASSSSSFNYGYTF.

This chain links TRBV24-1 with TRBJ2-3, with D perhaps matching TRBD1 (6 bases). Germline V gene sequence: CDR1 KGHDR, CDR2 SFDVKD. The CDR3 totals 18 residues. V lost 3 bases and J 1 base, leaving 19 bases between the germline ends. This CDR3 is CATSDIGLQGLGTDTQYF. CDR3 coding DNA: TGTGCCACCAGTGATATTGGGCTACAGGGTTTGGGCACAGATACGCAGTATTTT.

The chain is built from TRBV10-3 and TRBJ1-5; D is unresolved. Germline V gives CDR1 ENHRY, CDR2 SYGVKD. V shed 10 bases and J shed 1 base, with 17 bases lying between them. The length of the CDR3 is 15 residues. The CDR3 sequence: CATTRSFGSNQPQHF. The CDR3 DNA is TGTGCCACCACCCGGAGTTTCGGCAGCAATCAGCCCCAGCATTTT.

The chain joins TRBV19 to TRBJ2-5; 7 bases line up with TRBD1. CDR3 length: 17 amino acids. The V gene end was trimmed by 5 bases and the J gene end by 2 bases; junction bases not matched to a gene: 14. Germline-derived CDR1 and CDR2 are LNHDA and SQIVND (reference sequence). The CDR3 DNA reads as TGTGCCAGTAGTCTCCAGTCCGGGACAGTCCTTCAAGAGACCCAGTACTTC. Translated: CASSLQSGTVLQETQYF.

In its sample, this clone was seen once. The chain carries TRBV30 and TRBJ1-2, with 9 bases lining up with TRBD1. This CDR3 spans 14 amino acids. V gave up 7 bases and J gave up 5 bases; unmatched junction bases: 11. Germline V gene sequence: CDR1 GTSNPN, CDR2 SVGIG (reference sequence). The CDR3 region is CALLPPGTGYGYTF. The CDR3 region has the DNA TGTGCCTTACTCCCTCCTGGGACAGGGTATGGCTACACCTTC.

The table lists this clone with a count of one. The V and J genes are TRBV9 and TRBJ2-3, with 11 bases that match TRBD2. V was pared by 0 bases and J by 2 bases, with 2 bases of the junction left unmatched. CDR3 size: 16 residues. Germline CDR1 reads SGDLS; CDR2 reads YYNGEE. Written as DNA, the CDR3 is TGTGCCAGCAGCGTAGGGACTAGCGGGCTCACAGATACGCAGTATTTT. Amino acid sequence: CASSVGTSGLTDTQYF.

V is TRBV7-2 and J is TRBJ2-5; possible D gene TRBD2, 5 bases. The CDR3 has 15 residues. Looked up from germline, CDR1 is SGHTA and CDR2 is FQGNSA. V gave up 1 base and J gave up 2 bases, with 11 bases separating them. Here the CDR3 DNA reads TGTGCCAGCAGCTTAGTTATCGGGATTCAAGAGACCCAGTACTTC. As protein: CASSLVIGIQETQYF.

The chain employs TRBV19 and TRBJ1-2; 7 bases map to TRBD1. V was clipped by 5 bases and J by 8 bases; unmatched bases: 14. Germline V gene lookup returns CDR1 LNHDA and CDR2 SQIVND (reference sequence). CDR3 length equals 15 residues. The CDR3 loop reads CASSVSGTELGGYTF. CDR3 nucleotide sequence: TGTGCCAGTAGTGTTTCCGGGACAGAACTCGGGGGCTACACCTTC.

The chain joins TRBV4-1 to TRBJ1-5, with TRBD1 identical over 8 bases. The germline CDR1 and CDR2 sequences are MGHRA and YSYEKL. The length of the CDR3 is 16 residues. V was pared by 0 bases and J by 1 base, with 2 bases of the junction left unmatched. The CDR3 bases are TGCGCCAGCAGCCAAGATCAGGGGGCGAGCAATCAGCCCCAGCATTTT. Its protein is CASSQDQGASNQPQHF.

V and J are TRBV21-1 and TRBJ2-7; no check of the table's D call, TRBD2, against the DNA was made. TRBV21-1 is an annotated pseudogene. This CDR3 has 8 amino acids. CDR3 sequence: CASPIGGV. CDR3 in DNA: TGTGCCAGCCCAATTGGAGGGGTC.

The V and J genes are TRBV7-2 and TRBJ2-7; 8 bases line up with TRBD1. V gave up 1 base and J gave up 3 bases; unmatched junction bases: 8. The CDR3 contains 16 residues. The germline V gene has CDR1 SGHTA and CDR2 FQGNSA. The CDR3 is CASSLGGGQANYEQYF. CDR3 in DNA: TGTGCCAGCAGCTTAGGAGGGGGACAGGCAAACTACGAGCAGTACTTC.

The chain links TRBV18 to TRBJ2-5, with 7 bases lining up with TRBD1. Germline CDR1 is KGHSH and CDR2 is LQKENI. The junction had 10 bases not matched to a gene; V was cut back by 6 bases and J by 3 bases. The CDR3 totals 15 residues. The CDR3 region is CASSEDRRGEETQYF. CDR3 sequence (DNA): TGTGCCAGCTCCGAGGACAGGCGAGGCGAAGAGACCCAGTACTTC. Supplemented by reference TRBV18 and TRBJ2-5, the full variable domain reads NAGVMQNPRHLVRRRGQEARLRCSPMKGHSHVYWYRQLPEEGLKFMVYLQKENIIDESGMPKERFSAEFPKEGPSILRIQQVVRGDSAAYFCASSEDRRGEETQYFGPGTRLLVL.